Listed below are T cell receptor beta chains from one sample, sequenced in a study of blood T cell repertoires in COVID-19. Measured with immunoSEQ multiplex PCR; TCRdb has only the in-frame clones, and not every one. The table includes 200,000 or so clones, around four fifths detected once. Sequenced material: peripheral blood. These receptors all stem from a woman aged 25-40 years with acute or convalescent COVID-19. CDR3s include the opening cysteine and the closing phenylalanine or tryptophan. The D gene is left open where the match is weak. Expanded clones are given a class, and other clones once, few, many or no size at all.

size: .; V: TRBV7-3; D: .; J: TRBJ2-6; CDR3: CASSSSADSGANVLTF; DNA: TGTGCCAGCAGCTCCTCGGCGGACTCTGGGGCCAACGTCCTGACTTTC
size: .; V: TRBV5-8; D: .; J: TRBJ2-7; CDR3: CASSYKDKVQEQYF; DNA: TGTGCCAGCAGCTATAAGGACAAGGTCCAAGAGCAGTACTTC
size: .; V: TRBV4-2; D: .; J: TRBJ2-3; CDR3: CASSQAREFSDTQYF; DNA: TGTGCCAGCAGCCAAGCTCGCGAGTTCTCGGATACGCAGTATTTT
size: .; V: TRBV29-1; D: .; J: TRBJ1-5; CDR3: CSVGEGTPNQPQHF; DNA: TGCAGCGTTGGGGAAGGGACACCTAATCAGCCCCAGCATTTT
size: .; V: TRBV9; D: TRBD2; J: TRBJ2-5; CDR3: CASSAGGGDQETQYF; DNA: TGTGCCAGCAGCGCTGGCGGGGGGGACCAAGAGACCCAGTACTTC
size: .; V: TRBV6-1; D: TRBD2; J: TRBJ2-1; CDR3: CASSELAGRINEQFF; DNA: TGTGCCAGCAGTGAACTAGCGGGACGTATCAATGAGCAGTTCTTC
size: .; V: TRBV9; D: TRBD1; J: TRBJ1-4; CDR3: CASSVAGTVTPGNEKLFF; DNA: TGTGCCAGCAGCGTCGCCGGGACAGTTACCCCGGGTAATGAAAAACTGTTTTTT
size: .; V: TRBV7-2; D: .; J: TRBJ2-5; CDR3: CASSLTRGSETQYF; DNA: TGTGCCAGCAGCTTAACCAGGGGTTCTGAGACCCAGTACTTC
size: .; V: TRBV9; D: .; J: TRBJ1-3; CDR3: CASRRGGVSSGNTIYF; DNA: TGTGCCAGCAGGAGGGGGGGAGTAAGCTCTGGAAACACCATATATTTT
size: .; V: TRBV24-1; D: .; J: TRBJ2-4; CDR3: CANLQQGRGNIQYF; DNA: TGTGCCAACCTTCAACAGGGCCGGGGAAACATTCAGTACTTC
size: .; V: TRBV6-1; D: TRBD1; J: TRBJ2-1; CDR3: CASREGGQLYNEQFF; DNA: TGTGCCAGCAGGGAAGGGGGACAGTTATACAATGAGCAGTTCTTC
size: once; V: TRBV10-2; D: TRBD1; J: TRBJ1-1; CDR3: CASRDRVRVNTEAFF; DNA: TGCGCCAGCAGGGACAGGGTGAGAGTGAACACTGAAGCTTTCTTT
size: .; V: TRBV5-1; D: TRBD1; J: TRBJ1-6; CDR3: CASSLGGTENSPLHF; DNA: TGCGCCAGCAGCTTGGGAGGGACAGAGAATTCACCCCTCCACTTT
size: few; V: TRBV7-8; D: TRBD1; J: TRBJ2-7; CDR3: CASTDGQGAYEQYF; DNA: TGTGCCAGCACCGATGGACAGGGCGCCTACGAGCAGTACTTC
size: .; V: TRBV19; D: TRBD2; J: TRBJ2-7; CDR3: CASSPISGTHYEQYF; DNA: TGTGCCAGTAGCCCAATCAGCGGGACCCATTACGAGCAGTACTTC
size: many; V: TRBV7-8; D: TRBD2; J: TRBJ2-1; CDR3: CASSFWGTSDEQFF; DNA: TGTGCCAGCAGCTTTTGGGGGACTAGCGATGAGCAGTTCTTC
size: .; V: TRBV11-1; D: TRBD1; J: TRBJ1-4; CDR3: CASSPRTGQEKLFF; DNA: TGTGCCAGCAGCCCGAGGACAGGGCAGGAAAAACTGTTTTTT
size: .; V: TRBV7-9; D: TRBD1; J: TRBJ1-2; CDR3: CASSFSGGSGYTF; DNA: TGTGCCAGCAGCTTTTCAGGGGGCAGTGGCTACACCTTC
size: once; V: TRBV14; D: TRBD2; J: TRBJ2-2; CDR3: CASSRSIAGPNTGELFF; DNA: TGTGCCAGCAGCCGGTCTATAGCGGGGCCGAACACCGGGGAGCTGTTTTTT
size: .; V: TRBV28; D: .; J: TRBJ1-6; CDR3: CASSLQGRGRPLHF; DNA: TGTGCCAGCAGTTTGCAGGGCAGGGGAAGACCCCTCCACTTT
size: few; V: TRBV18; D: .; J: TRBJ1-2; CDR3: CASSPLRDYGYTF; DNA: TGTGCCAGCTCACCACTGCGGGACTATGGCTACACCTTC
size: .; V: TRBV29-1; D: .; J: TRBJ1-2; CDR3: CSVERGGYGYTF; DNA: TGCAGCGTTGAACGGGGTGGCTATGGCTACACCTTC
size: .; V: TRBV12-3/TRBV12-4; D: .; J: TRBJ1-1; CDR3: CASSLPGVEAFF; DNA: TGTGCCAGCAGTTTACCCGGAGTCGAAGCTTTCTTT
size: .; V: TRBV6-6; D: .; J: TRBJ2-5; CDR3: CASSYTQRVQETQYF; DNA: TGTGCCAGCAGTTATACACAGCGGGTCCAAGAGACCCAGTACTTC
size: .; V: TRBV27; D: TRBD2; J: TRBJ2-1; CDR3: CASSDLGGGTNEQFF; DNA: TGTGCCAGCAGCGACCTGGGGGGAGGGACGAATGAGCAGTTCTTC
size: .; V: TRBV15; D: .; J: TRBJ1-4; CDR3: CATSRGTHNEKLFF; DNA: TGTGCCACCAGCCGCGGGACTCATAATGAAAAACTGTTTTTT
size: .; V: TRBV5-1; D: .; J: TRBJ1-4; CDR3: CASSFQGLDNEKLFF; DNA: TGCGCCAGCAGCTTCCAGGGGCTTGATAATGAAAAACTGTTTTTT
size: .; V: TRBV4-3; D: .; J: TRBJ1-2; CDR3: CASSQDGGWMDGYTF; DNA: TGCGCCAGCAGCCAAGATGGGGGGTGGATGGATGGCTACACCTTC
size: .; V: TRBV19; D: .; J: TRBJ2-5; CDR3: CASKPTEAGTQYF; DNA: TGTGCCAGTAAGCCCACGGAGGCGGGGACCCAGTACTTC
size: .; V: TRBV6-2/TRBV6-3; D: TRBD2; J: TRBJ2-1; CDR3: CASSYSRRTSGHNEQFF; DNA: TGTGCCAGCAGTTACTCGAGAAGGACTAGCGGGCACAATGAGCAGTTCTTC
size: .; V: TRBV7-8; D: TRBD1; J: TRBJ2-1; CDR3: CASLAWRTGGKGSYNEQFF; DNA: TGTGCCAGCCTAGCTTGGAGGACAGGGGGGAAAGGGTCCTACAATGAGCAGTTCTTC
size: .; V: TRBV15; D: .; J: TRBJ1-1; CDR3: CATSRDFADEAFF; DNA: TGTGCCACCAGCAGAGATTTCGCGGATGAAGCTTTCTTT
size: .; V: TRBV5-1; D: .; J: TRBJ2-2; CDR3: CASSLEILSGELFF; DNA: TGCGCCAGCAGCTTGGAAATCCTATCCGGGGAGCTGTTTTTT
size: .; V: TRBV10-3; D: .; J: TRBJ2-7; CDR3: CAIGGYAYEQYF; DNA: TGTGCCATCGGGGGGTACGCCTACGAGCAGTACTTC
size: many; V: TRBV4-2; D: .; J: TRBJ2-4; CDR3: CASSQDRTGGGNIQYF; DNA: TGTGCCAGCAGCCAAGATAGAACAGGCGGTGGAAACATTCAGTACTTC
size: .; V: TRBV6-4; D: .; J: TRBJ1-6; CDR3: CASSDGLPNSPLHF; DNA: TGTGCCAGCAGTGACGGGCTGCCTAATTCACCCCTCCACTTT
size: few; V: TRBV12-3/TRBV12-4; D: .; J: TRBJ2-7; CDR3: CASSLTRDYEQYF; DNA: TGTGCCAGCAGTCTGACTAGGGACTACGAGCAGTACTTC
size: .; V: TRBV6-5; D: TRBD1; J: TRBJ1-2; CDR3: CASTRQGNNYGYTF; DNA: TGTGCCAGCACCAGACAGGGGAATAACTATGGCTACACCTTC
size: .; V: TRBV4-2; D: TRBD2; J: TRBJ2-1; CDR3: CASSQDRSGRAVEQFF; DNA: TGTGCCAGCAGCCAAGATCGGAGCGGGAGGGCCGTTGAGCAGTTCTTC
size: .; V: TRBV19; D: TRBD2; J: TRBJ2-5; CDR3: CASSAGLAGGLQETQYF; DNA: TGTGCCAGTAGTGCGGGACTAGCGGGGGGGCTTCAAGAGACCCAGTACTTC
size: once; V: TRBV12-3/TRBV12-4; D: .; J: TRBJ1-1; CDR3: CASSLIQNTEAFF; DNA: TGTGCCAGCAGTTTAATCCAGAACACTGAAGCTTTCTTT
size: .; V: TRBV7-8; D: TRBD1; J: TRBJ1-5; CDR3: CASSLGGQVNQPQHF; DNA: TGTGCCAGCAGCTTAGGGGGACAGGTAAATCAGCCCCAGCATTTT
size: .; V: TRBV3-1/TRBV3-2; D: TRBD1; J: TRBJ2-7; CDR3: CASSQVGQGRDYEQYF; DNA: TGTGCCAGCAGCCAAGTGGGACAGGGGCGAGACTACGAGCAGTACTTC
size: .; V: TRBV9; D: .; J: TRBJ1-2; CDR3: CASEALKDNNYGYTF; DNA: TGTGCCAGCGAAGCGCTTAAGGACAATAACTATGGCTACACCTTC
size: .; V: TRBV11-1; D: .; J: TRBJ1-2; CDR3: CASNNLGFNYGYTF; DNA: TGTGCCAGCAACAACCTTGGCTTTAACTATGGCTACACCTTC
size: .; V: TRBV24-1; D: TRBD1; J: TRBJ2-5; CDR3: CATSRGTAKETQYF; DNA: TGTGCCACCAGTAGGGGGACAGCCAAAGAGACCCAGTACTTC
size: .; V: TRBV7-2; D: .; J: TRBJ1-1; CDR3: CASSFIQGSSTEAFF; DNA: TGTGCCAGCAGCTTCATACAGGGTTCGAGTACTGAAGCTTTCTTT
size: .; V: TRBV3-1/TRBV3-2; D: TRBD1; J: TRBJ1-4; CDR3: CASNSGTGVRANEKLFF; DNA: TGTGCCAGCAATTCCGGGACAGGGGTTCGGGCTAATGAAAAACTGTTTTTT
size: few; V: TRBV7-9; D: .; J: TRBJ1-6; CDR3: CASSSDRRNSPLHF; DNA: TGTGCCAGCAGCTCCGACAGAAGAAATTCACCCCTCCACTTT
size: once; V: TRBV27; D: .; J: TRBJ1-2; CDR3: CASRGSGNYGYTF; DNA: TGTGCCAGCAGGGGGTCAGGGAACTATGGCTACACCTTC
size: .; V: TRBV28; D: .; J: TRBJ1-3; CDR3: CASSSYRVSIYF; DNA: TGTGCCAGCAGTTCGTACAGGGTTTCCATATATTTT
size: few; V: TRBV15; D: TRBD1; J: TRBJ1-1; CDR3: CATSRGDRGVAEAFF; DNA: TGTGCCACCAGCAGAGGAGACAGGGGAGTGGCTGAAGCTTTCTTT
size: .; V: TRBV27; D: .; J: TRBJ2-5; CDR3: CASSLFSGASGTQYF; DNA: TGTGCCAGCAGTTTATTCTCTGGGGCCTCCGGGACCCAGTACTTC
size: .; V: TRBV19; D: .; J: TRBJ2-1; CDR3: CASMAGHEQFF; DNA: TGTGCCAGTATGGCAGGCCATGAGCAGTTCTTC
size: .; V: TRBV12-3/TRBV12-4; D: .; J: TRBJ1-1; CDR3: CASSRELTEAFF; DNA: TGTGCCAGCAGTCGGGAACTCACTGAAGCTTTCTTT
size: .; V: TRBV11-2; D: TRBD1; J: TRBJ1-3; CDR3: CASSLGTGLSGNTIYF; DNA: TGTGCCAGCAGCTTAGGGACAGGCCTCTCTGGAAACACCATATATTTT